Below, 3 T cell receptor beta chains from the same sample are listed, as sequenced in a study of T-cell memory formation after mild COVID-19 (dated by TCRdb to 2020 to 2022). Library generation was performed with 5' RACE. Sequencing took place on an Illumina NovaSeq 6000. TCRdb cleaned the public reads at Q25 with fastp, built clones with MiXCR and kept in-frame beta chains. Rows are unified per CDR3 protein, each entry keeping the most common DNA and genes. Within this sample are tens of thousands of distinct CDR3 sequences, with approximately 16% of them counted one time only. Together, the top ten hold around two fifths of the sample. The sample was PBMCs or a T cell subset sorted from them (not recorded which). The receptors come from a man in his late teens or twenties who had mild COVID-19 (a few samples of this study predate the infection). The sample titles of this study are shuffled in the database, so cell type and time point are left out; the donor was told from shared clones.

Ten or more counts support this clonotype. V is TRBV5-1 and J is TRBJ2-3; 8 bases are a match to TRBD2. Germline-derived CDR1 and CDR2 are SGHRS and YFSETQ. The V gene end was trimmed by 2 bases and the J gene end by 2 bases; junction bases not matched to a gene: 4. The CDR3 totals 15 residues. CDR3 protein: CASSFLLADTDTQYF. The CDR3 DNA reads TGCGCCAGCAGCTTCTTACTAGCGGACACAGATACGCAGTATTTT. Variable domain in full (rest from reference TRBV5-1 and TRBJ2-3): KAGVTQTPRYLIKTRGQQVTLSCSPISGHRSVSWYQQTPGQGLQFLFEYFSETQRNKGNFPGRFSGRQFSNSRSEMNVSTLELGDSALYLCASSFLLADTDTQYFGPGTRLTVL.

The chain has TRBV29-1 and TRBJ2-7; a weak D match, TRBD2 (6 bases). This CDR3 region has 18 residues. V lost 7 bases, J lost 5 bases, and 33 bases lay in between. Per the germline V gene, CDR1 is SQVTM and CDR2 is ANQGSEA. CDR3 nucleotides: TGCAGCGCCGTTCTCCCGGGCCGCTCGACCCGGAGGGTCGACGAGCAGTACTTC. Its protein product is CSAVLPGRSTRRVDEQYF.

The gene calls are TRBV12-3 or TRBV12-4 and TRBJ2-1; D gene unclear. V gave up 3 bases and J gave up 3 bases, with 3 bases separating them. The CDR3 consists of 12 residues. The CDR3 is CASSFDYNEQFF. CDR3 DNA sequence: TGTGCCAGCAGTTTTGACTACAATGAGCAGTTCTTC.